This T cell receptor (beta chain) was captured in a study of vaccination effects on CD4 cells after COVID-19. In regard to this clone: Antigen unknown.

CD4+ T cells were isolated after around ten days of culture. From germline, CDR1 is SGHRS and CDR2 YFSETQ. The J segment lost 10 bases and the V segment lost 4 bases, leaving 10 bases of the junction unmatched. This CDR3 comprises 14 residues. Data came from immunoSEQ multiplex PCR; TCRdb stores just in-frame clones and leaves some out. The data hold more than 45,000 clones, with 60% to 85% observed a single time. The gene calls are TRBV5-1 and TRBJ2-1; 8 positions agree with TRBD1. The source was CD4+ T cells from PBMCs cultured without peptide, collected before COVID-19 vaccination. The TCR originated in a human donor who received a COVID-19 vaccine. The CDR3 loop reads CASSVGQGSREQFF. The CDR3 nucleotides read TGCGCCAGCAGCGTAGGACAGGGAAGTAGGGAGCAGTTCTTC.